A single sample is the source of the 14 T cell receptor beta chains below, sequenced in a study of blood T cell repertoires in COVID-19. Some clones are missing from TCRdb's copy, which holds only in-frame ones; the method was immunoSEQ multiplex PCR. The sample lists 200,000 or so clones; roughly 85% were seen once. The specimen was PBMCs or T cells enriched from blood (not recorded which). All receptors come from a woman in her fifties or sixties who had been exposed to COVID-19.

The genes are TRBV19 and TRBJ1-2, with D tentatively TRBD1 (6 bases). Trimming pared 5 bases from V and 2 bases from J, leaving 12 bases between. The CDR3 loop spans 14 amino acids. The germline gives CDR1 LNHDA, CDR2 SQIVND (reference sequence). The chain's CDR3 is CASSPTGVNYGYTF. The CDR3 region has the DNA TGTGCCAGTAGTCCGACAGGAGTCAACTATGGCTACACCTTC.

The rearrangement uses TRBV4-3 and TRBJ1-5, with D unresolved. Germline V CDR1 and CDR2: LGHNA, YSLEER. V was clipped by 6 bases and J by 1 base, with 16 bases between them. This CDR3 spans 16 amino acids. The CDR3 loop is CASRLDDCLSNQPQHF. CDR3 sequence (DNA): TGCGCCAGCAGGTTAGACGACTGTCTCAGCAATCAGCCCCAGCATTTT.

This clone has more than one count but fewer than ten. The chain links TRBV19 to TRBJ1-3; D gene ambiguous. The CDR3 is 14 residues long. Between the trimmed V and J ends, which lost 6 bases and 0 bases, there was a span of 9 bases. CDR1 is LNHDA, CDR2 SQIVND, per germline (reference sequence). Here the CDR3 reads CASRGVSSGNTIYF. The CDR3 DNA follows: TGTGCCAGTAGGGGAGTTTCCTCTGGAAACACCATATATTTT. The whole variable domain, filled in from reference TRBV19 and TRBJ1-3, reads DGGITQSPKYLFRKEGQNVTLSCEQNLNHDAMYWYRQDPGQGLRLIYYSQIVNDFQKGDIAEGYSVSREKKESFPLTVTSAQKNPTAFYLCASRGVSSGNTIYFGEGSWLTVV.

The CDR3 DNA follows: TGTGCCACCAGCAGAGTGCTAGTAAGCGAGCAGTACTTC. Translated: CATSRVLVSEQYF. V gene TRBV15 combines with J gene TRBJ2-7; D gene uncertain. The CDR3 runs 13 residues. Germline CDR1 is LNHNV and CDR2 is YYDKDF (reference sequence). With 1 base removed from V and 6 bases from J, the gap between germline ends came to 10 bases.

CDR3 residues: CASSGGGAAKNIQYF. The CDR3 nucleotides are TGTGCCAGCAGCGGGGGTGGAGCGGCCAAAAACATTCAGTACTTC. The chain links TRBV6-5 to TRBJ2-4; TRBD2 is a possible D gene (6 bases). CDR1 is MNHEY, CDR2 SVGAGI, per germline. The CDR3 covers 15 residues. Trimming removed 6 bases from V and 1 base from J, with 13 bases in between.

The chain carries TRBV7-8 and TRBJ2-3, with TRBD2 matching 11 bases. The germline gives CDR1 SGHVS, CDR2 FQNEAQ. The CDR3 consists of 15 residues. The V segment lost 6 bases and the J segment 2 bases; nucleotides outside the gene matches: 4. The CDR3 here is CASRVLAGVTDTQYF. The CDR3 DNA reads as TGTGCCAGCAGAGTACTAGCGGGGGTCACAGATACGCAGTATTTT. Based on the CDR3 plus reference TRBV7-8 and TRBJ2-3, the full variable domain is GAGVSQSPRYKVAKRGQDVALRCDPISGHVSLFWYQQALGQGPEFLTYFQNEAQLDKSGLPSDRFFAERPEGSVSTLKIQRTQQEDSAVYLCASRVLAGVTDTQYFGPGTRLTVL.

V gene TRBV7-8 combines with J gene TRBJ1-4; D is unresolved. Germline CDR1 and CDR2: SGHVS and FQNEAQ. Trimming left V 5 bases short and J 5 bases short, with 9 bases between. The CDR3 covers 13 residues. CDR3 loop: CASSTGVNEKLFF. CDR3 nucleotides: TGTGCCAGCAGCACCGGGGTAAATGAAAAACTGTTTTTT.

J is TRBJ1-6 and V is TRBV28, with D uncertain. Between the trimmed V and J ends, which lost 7 bases and 6 bases, there was a span of 13 bases. Looked up from germline, CDR1 is MDHEN and CDR2 is SYDVKM. This CDR3 region has 14 residues. DNA for the CDR3: TGTGCCAGCATAACCACACCAGTTAATTCACCCCTCCACTTT. It yields the protein CASITTPVNSPLHF.

This chain links TRBV19 with TRBJ2-5; D is possibly TRBD2 (5 bases). Germline V gene lookup returns CDR1 LNHDA and CDR2 SQIVND (reference sequence). The CDR3 has 15 amino acids. The V gene lost 1 base and the J gene lost 4 bases, with 13 bases spanning the gap. The CDR3 reads CASSIGGREGETQYF. CDR3 in DNA: TGTGCCAGTAGTATAGGTGGGAGAGAGGGAGAGACCCAGTACTTC.

The chain couples TRBV5-1 to TRBJ2-2, with D tentatively TRBD1 (5 bases). The CDR3 totals 14 residues. V was trimmed by 4 bases and J by 7 bases, leaving 14 bases between them. The germline V gene encodes CDR1 SGHRS and CDR2 YFSETQ. CDR3 sequence: CASSPLQRGGELFF. CDR3 coding DNA: TGCGCCAGCAGCCCTCTTCAAAGGGGCGGGGAGCTGTTTTTT.

This clone was counted once. The chain employs TRBV19 and TRBJ1-4, with 7 nucleotides matching TRBD1. CDR1 and CDR2 from the germline V gene are LNHDA and SQIVND (reference sequence). This CDR3 has 13 residues. V gave up 8 bases and J gave up 5 bases; unmatched junction bases: 5. This CDR3 reads CASRDRVNEKLFF. CDR3 sequence (DNA): TGTGCCAGTCGGGACAGAGTAAATGAAAAACTGTTTTTT.

The V gene is TRBV2, the J gene TRBJ2-3; TRBD2 matches 8 bases. The V and J ends lost 1 base and 1 base, in that order; junction bases with no gene match: 1. The germline V gene encodes CDR1 SNHLY and CDR2 FYNNEI. The CDR3 is 15 residues long. The CDR3 here is CASSEGAGGTDTQYF. Written as DNA, the CDR3 is TGTGCCAGCAGTGAAGGAGCGGGGGGCACAGATACGCAGTATTTT.

This clone was seen once. The rearrangement links TRBV21-1 to TRBJ1-5; the table calls TRBD1, which could not be checked here. TRBV21-1 is noted as a pseudogene. The CDR3 is 14 amino acids. CDR3 amino acids: CASSKRTPNQPQHF. Written as DNA, the CDR3 is TGTGCCAGCAGCAAAAGGACACCCAATCAGCCCCAGCATTTT.

This chain uses TRBV2 with TRBJ1-5, with 7 bases identical to TRBD1. The V and J ends lost 2 bases and 1 base, in that order; junction bases with no gene match: 5. CDR1 is SNHLY, CDR2 FYNNEI, per germline. This CDR3 has 16 residues. CDR3 DNA sequence: TGTGCCAGCAGTGAAAGGGGGCTGGGCAGCAATCAGCCCCAGCATTTT. Its translation: CASSERGLGSNQPQHF.